The clone carrying this T cell receptor (beta chain) has only a few counts. Its matching antigen is unknown. A modified ARM-PCR protocol with three rounds of nested PCR amplified TCRbeta. TCRdb passed the multiplex PCR reads through MiXCR, listing each CDR3 protein once. Of 200,000 to 250,000 distinct CDR3 sequences listed, over 55% are singletons. RNA was extracted from bulk tissue without any cell sorting. The entry originates in a study of tumor and adjacent non-tumor tissue in lung cancer. Overall study findings and caveats: Tumor TCR diversity, when higher, was linked to shorter survival.

This sequence was found in a man in his sixties with non-small cell lung cancer. The sequenced material came from lung tumor tissue.

The chain's CDR3 is CASSLDIREGEQYF. The CDR3, as DNA: TGTGCCAGCAGCTTGGATATCAGGGAAGGGGAGCAGTACTTC. The V and J genes are TRBV5-4 and TRBJ2-7; a possible D gene is TRBD1 (5 bases). The V gene's germline CDR1 is SGHNT and CDR2 YYREEE (reference sequence). Trimming took off 0 bases at V and 7 bases at J, with 14 bases between the two ends. The CDR3 contains 14 residues.